This T cell receptor (beta chain) comes out of a study of CD8+ T cells in alopecia areata. With V trimmed by 6 bases and J by 5 bases, 5 bases remained unmatched. The CDR3 length is 12 residues. Germline CDR1 and CDR2: SQVTM and ANQGSEA. Sequencing templates came from extracted RNA that was reverse transcribed into cDNA. Here immunoSEQ multiplex PCR was the method, and the copy in TCRdb shows in-frame clones only, minus some. The sample shows 150,000 or so clones, roughly two thirds of them seen only once. Treatment described: oral pan-JAK inhibitor, 5-10 mg twice daily. Isolation of CD4+ and CD8+ T cells from PBMCs was achieved by sorting.

The sequencing used CD4+ T cells sorted from blood, collected at week 4, from a patient treated with tofacitinib. The V and J genes are TRBV29-1 and TRBJ1-1; 8 bases match TRBD1. The source of this sequence is a human donor with alopecia areata. The CDR3 region is CSVRGRDTEAFF. CDR3 in DNA: TGCAGCGTCAGGGGGCGCGATACTGAAGCTTTCTTT.